The 10 T cell receptor beta chains given below trace back to one sample, sequenced in a study of OX40 agonist ivuxolimab in advanced cancers. Using immunoSEQ multiplex PCR, the repertoire was profiled, and TCRdb retains in-frame clones only, with some absent. This table holds more than 75,000 clones, around 80% found once. The source material was CD4+ or CD8+ T cells sorted from blood, sampled in a trial of the OX40 agonist ivuxolimab. These receptor sequences come from an adult with an advanced solid tumor such as melanoma, head and neck, liver or kidney cancer.

The J gene is TRBJ1-4, the V gene TRBV18; no clear D gene. Deletions cut 2 bases from V and 8 bases from J, with 12 bases between. In germline, CDR1 is KGHSH, CDR2 LQKENI. CDR3 length: 14 residues. The CDR3 loop reads CASSPGQSYEKLFF. The CDR3 nucleotides are TGTGCCAGCTCACCAGGGCAATCCTACGAAAAACTGTTTTTT.

This rearrangement joins TRBV9 to TRBJ2-1; 8 bases fit TRBD2. CDR3 length: 14 amino acids. The V gene's germline CDR1 is SGDLS and CDR2 YYNGEE. After removal of 1 base from V and 8 bases from J, the junction contained 5 bases not matched to a gene. The CDR3 is CASSVRSGSDEQFF. The CDR3 DNA sequence: TGTGCCAGCAGCGTACGAAGCGGGAGCGATGAGCAGTTCTTC.

This chain connects TRBV7-2 to TRBJ2-7; TRBD2 agrees at 11 bases. CDR1 is SGHTA and CDR2 is FQGNSA in the germline V gene. The CDR3 extends over 17 amino acids. V trimming: 4 bases; J trimming: 7 bases; junction bases outside the gene matches: 15. CDR3 loop: CASSYGPLASGGKEQYF. CDR3 coding DNA: TGTGCCAGCAGCTATGGGCCCCTTGCTAGCGGGGGGAAAGAGCAGTACTTC.

The CDR3: CASSPTSANYGYTF. CDR3 DNA: TGTGCCAGCAGCCCTACCTCAGCTAACTATGGCTACACCTTC. The chain joins TRBV11-1 to TRBJ1-2; unclear D gene. The germline gives CDR1 SGHAT, CDR2 FQDESV (reference sequence). The CDR3 runs 14 residues. With 5 bases removed from V and 0 bases from J, the gap between germline ends came to 10 bases. Supplemented by reference TRBV11-1 and TRBJ1-2, the full variable domain reads EAEVAQSPRYKITEKSQAVAFWCDPISGHATLYWYRQILGQGPELLVQFQDESVVDDSQLPKDRFSAERLKGVDSTLKIQPAELGDSAMYLCASSPTSANYGYTFGSGTRLTVV.

Turning to this clone: Given a far larger clone just one base away, this is likely a sequencing read error. This sequence joins TRBV19 and TRBJ1-5, with D perhaps TRBD1 (6 bases). Germline V gives CDR1 LNHDA, CDR2 SQIVND (reference sequence). CDR3 length: 15 amino acids. The CDR3 loop reads CTTSYGGRSNQPQHF. DNA for the CDR3: TGTACCACTTCGTATGGGGGCAGGAGCAATCAGCCCCAGCATTTT.

This clone came up once. The chain is built from TRBV21-1 and TRBJ1-5; the table names TRBD1, a call not compared with the DNA. TRBV21-1 is a documented pseudogene. The CDR3 has 13 amino acids. The CDR3 DNA reads as TGTGCCAGCAGCAAGAGACAACATCAGCCCCAGCATTTT. Protein sequence: CASSKRQHQPQHF.

This chain links TRBV6-6 with TRBJ2-1, with D uncertain. Trimming shortened V by 6 bases and J by 5 bases, and 8 bases separated the two germline ends. CDR3 length: 12 amino acids. Germline V lookup: CDR1 MNHNY, CDR2 SVGAGI (reference sequence). CDR3 sequence (DNA): TGTGCCAGCAGCCCCAGTAACAATGAGCAGTTCTTC. It yields the protein CASSPSNNEQFF.

This chain uses TRBV30 with TRBJ2-7, with D possibly TRBD1 on 6 matching bases. The V gene's germline CDR1 is GTSNPN and CDR2 SVGIG (reference sequence). This CDR3 spans 13 amino acids. V gave up 0 bases and J gave up 2 bases, with 8 bases separating them. In nucleotides, the CDR3 is TGTGCCTGGAGTGTACAGGGCGCCTACGAGCAGTACTTC. Protein: CAWSVQGAYEQYF.

There are a few counts of this clone. V gene TRBV4-2 combines with J gene TRBJ2-3; no clear D gene. Trimming shortened V by 2 bases and J by 5 bases, and 5 bases separated the two germline ends. CDR3 size: 12 residues. CDR1 LGHNA and CDR2 YNFKEQ come from the germline V gene. The DNA for the CDR3 is TGTGCCAGCAGCCAAAACTTAGATACGCAGTATTTT. Protein sequence: CASSQNLDTQYF.

The rearrangement joins TRBV2 to TRBJ2-2, with 8 bases that match TRBD1. The ends lost 8 bases at V and 3 bases at J; junction bases unmatched: 14. The CDR3 runs to 17 residues. Germline V gives CDR1 SNHLY, CDR2 FYNNEI. CDR3 coding DNA: TGTGCCAGCGGTTGGGACAGGTTCGGGCGAGACACCGGGGAGCTGTTTTTT. This gives the protein CASGWDRFGRDTGELFF.